Each of the 7 T cell receptor beta chains below was sequenced from the same sample in a study of T-cell reconstitution after alpha-beta-depleted transplantation in children. TCRbeta library construction was performed incorporating unique molecular identifiers. Using its own MiXCR run on the PCR reads, TCRdb lists one record per CDR3 protein. The sample has around 230,000 distinct CDR3 sequences, about 15% seen once; the top ten hold about 39%. The sequencing used PBMCs, mostly from graft donor cells, collected 360 days after TCRalphabeta/CD19-depleted stem cell transplant. The receptors stem from a male patient aged 2-15 years who had a stem cell transplant for acute lymphoblastic leukemia, so the T cells may come from the graft donor.

The J gene is TRBJ2-2, the V gene TRBV5-1; 12 nucleotides align to TRBD1. Germline-derived CDR1 and CDR2 are SGHRS and YFSETQ. The CDR3 length is 17 residues. J gave up 4 bases and V 0 bases, and 4 bases lay outside the gene matches. The CDR3 region is CASSLVGTGGFTGELFF. Here the CDR3 DNA reads TGCGCCAGCAGCTTGGTAGGGACAGGGGGCTTCACCGGGGAGCTGTTTTTT.

The CDR3 protein is CASSPTAPYNEQFF. CDR3 bases: TGTGCCAGCAGTCCAACGGCGCCTTACAATGAGCAGTTCTTC. This rearrangement joins TRBV12-3 or TRBV12-4 to TRBJ2-1; D is ambiguous. The V gene lost 5 bases and the J gene lost 4 bases, with 12 bases spanning the gap. This CDR3 region has 14 residues.

This clonotype occurred a few times. The CDR3 spells CATSRVASYPYNEQFF. The DNA of the CDR3 is TGTGCCACCAGCAGAGTAGCGAGTTACCCCTACAATGAGCAGTTCTTC. The chain couples TRBV15 to TRBJ2-1; tentative D call: TRBD2 (5 bases). CDR1 LNHNV and CDR2 YYDKDF come from the germline V gene (reference sequence). V lost 1 base to trimming and J lost 2 bases, with 12 bases between them. There are 16 residues in the CDR3.

This clonotype was counted a few times. V gene TRBV6-5 combines with J gene TRBJ1-6; 9 nucleotides line up with TRBD1. J gave up 2 bases and V 2 bases, and 4 bases lay outside the gene matches. Per germline, CDR1 MNHEY and CDR2 SVGAGI. CDR3 length equals 17 residues. The CDR3 DNA is TGTGCCAGCAGTTACGGACAGGGGTCCCCCTATAATTCACCCCTCCACTTT. The encoded protein is CASSYGQGSPYNSPLHF.

Remarks on this clonotype: Germline and junction disagree at one end, which may indicate a read error. The chain is built from TRBV4-3 and TRBJ2-6, with TRBD1 identical over 11 bases. This CDR3 region has 20 residues. Germline V lookup: CDR1 LGHNA, CDR2 YSLEER. DNA for the CDR3: TGCGTCAGCAGCCAGGAGGGACAGGGGGTGTCCAGGTCTGGGGCCAACGTCCTGACTTTC. Translated: CVSSQEGQGVSRSGANVLTF.

This clonotype has only a few counts. The chain is built from TRBV7-9 and TRBJ2-1; D assignment may be TRBD1 or TRBD2 (5 bases each). Trimming removed 5 bases from V and 0 bases from J, with 17 bases in between. This CDR3 has 17 residues. Germline V lookup: CDR1 SEHNR, CDR2 FQNEAQ (reference sequence). For the CDR3, the DNA is TGTGCCAGCAGCCCTTTCCTAGGGGAGAGCTCCTACAATGAGCAGTTCTTC. This gives the protein CASSPFLGESSYNEQFF.

V usage is TRBV7-9 and J usage is TRBJ2-4; 7 positions agree with TRBD2. In germline, CDR1 is SEHNR, CDR2 FQNEAQ (reference sequence). The ends lost 6 bases at V and 1 base at J; junction bases unmatched: 12. The CDR3 is 17 residues long. The CDR3 loop reads CASSSSREAAAKNIQYF. The CDR3 nucleotides read TGTGCCAGCAGTTCCAGCCGGGAGGCGGCCGCCAAAAACATTCAGTACTTC.